These 10 T cell receptor beta chains came from one sample sequenced in a study of CDR3 diversity in severe acne (dated by TCRdb to between 2018 and 2021). Libraries were prepared through PCR. Instrument used: Illumina HiSeq 2000. TCRdb cleaned the public reads at Q25 with fastp, built clones with MiXCR and kept in-frame beta chains. Rows with a matching CDR3 protein are joined into one entry that keeps the most common DNA and genes. The sample has around 100,000 distinct CDR3 sequences on record, about half of them singletons. The ten largest clonotypes hold roughly 12% of the sample. Sequencing was carried out using blood. Receptor source: a male donor with acne.

The chain uses TRBV20-1 and TRBJ2-5; 14 nucleotides align to TRBD2. Trimming removed 6 bases from V and 2 bases from J; junction bases left unmatched: 5. CDR1 is DFQATT and CDR2 is SNEGSKA in the germline V gene (reference sequence). CDR3 length: 15 residues. CDR3 residues: CSAPGLAGAQETQYF. CDR3 bases: TGCAGTGCCCCGGGACTAGCGGGAGCGCAAGAGACCCAGTACTTC.

There are a few counts of this clonotype. The chain joins TRBV19 to TRBJ1-5; 10 bases map to TRBD1. Germline V CDR1 and CDR2: LNHDA, SQIVND (reference sequence). V lost 9 bases and J lost 0; bases outside the gene matches: 8. The CDR3 extends over 16 amino acids. DNA of the CDR3: TGTGCCAGCACAAAGGACAGGGGGGATAGCAATCAGCCCCAGCATTTT. Translation: CASTKDRGDSNQPQHF.

As to this clonotype: One end of the junction does not line up with germline, which may come from a read error. The rearrangement uses TRBV11-2 and TRBJ1-1; D is possibly TRBD1 (5 bases). There are 15 residues in the CDR3. Germline values: CDR1 SGHAT, CDR2 FQNNGV. DNA of the CDR3: TGCGCCAGCAGCTTAGCCTCGACAGTCTACACTGAAGCTTTCTTT. Protein: CASSLASTVYTEAFF.

V gene TRBV20-1 combines with J gene TRBJ2-1; 10 bases agree with TRBD2. The CDR3 totals 14 residues. J lost 9 bases, V lost 6 bases, and 11 bases had no gene match. The germline V gene has CDR1 DFQATT and CDR2 SNEGSKA (reference sequence). The CDR3 region has the DNA TGCAGTGCCAGCAGAGCGGGAGGGAGGGGTGAGCAGTTCTTC. Translation: CSASRAGGRGEQFF.

This clonotype was detected ten times or more. The chain joins TRBV20-1 to TRBJ2-7; D call uncertain. From germline, CDR1 is DFQATT and CDR2 SNEGSKA (reference sequence). The germline V and J ends were trimmed by 2 bases and 3 bases, with 14 bases remaining between them. The CDR3 has 14 amino acids. CDR3: CSARKEGNYYEQYF. The DNA of the CDR3 is TGCAGTGCTAGAAAAGAAGGCAATTACTACGAGCAGTACTTC.

The J gene is TRBJ1-2, the V gene TRBV24-1, with TRBD1 as a possible D gene (5 bases). V gave up 4 bases and J gave up 3 bases, with 11 bases separating them. This CDR3 is built from 14 residues. Germline V gives CDR1 KGHDR, CDR2 SFDVKD. This CDR3 is CATSDPRGDYGYTF. In nucleotides, the CDR3 is TGTGCCACCAGTGACCCACGAGGGGACTATGGCTACACCTTC.

This clonotype was picked up a small number of times. V is TRBV7-9 and J is TRBJ2-7; TRBD2 agrees at 11 bases. V gave up 1 base and J gave up 0 bases; unmatched junction bases: 2. This CDR3 is built from 16 residues. Germline CDR1 SEHNR, CDR2 FQNEAQ (reference sequence). CDR3 residues: CASSLETSGSSYEQYF. The DNA of the CDR3 is TGTGCCAGCAGCTTAGAAACTAGCGGGAGCTCCTACGAGCAGTACTTC.

As concerns this clonotype: It may be a read error: a sequence one base away is much more abundant. J is TRBJ2-7 and V is TRBV2; 8 bases align to TRBD2. V was pared by 3 bases and J by 5 bases, with 3 bases of the junction left unmatched. CDR3 length: 13 amino acids. CDR1 is SNHLY, CDR2 FYNNEI, per germline. DNA of the CDR3: TGTGCCAGCAGTGAGAGCGGGAGCCACGAGCAGTACTTC. Amino acid sequence: CASSESGSHEQYF.

To note about this clonotype: This may arise from a read error, as a much more abundant clone is one base away. The chain has TRBV7-9 and TRBJ1-3, with a possible D match to TRBD1 (6 bases). Trimming took 4 bases from V and 4 from J, leaving 17 bases between them. This CDR3 comprises 16 residues. The germline gives CDR1 SEHNR, CDR2 FQNEAQ (reference sequence). CDR3 sequence reads: CASSSYIRGDGNTIYF. In nucleotides, the CDR3 is TGTGCCAGCAGCTCATACATCAGGGGTGACGGAAACACCATATATTTT.

The chain employs TRBV10-3 and TRBJ2-5; 9 bases are a match to TRBD1. The J segment lost 0 bases and the V segment lost 3 bases, leaving 14 bases of the junction unmatched. CDR1 and CDR2 (germline): ENHRY, SYGVKD. The CDR3 is made up of 19 amino acids. CDR3 sequence reads: CAISDPQGAASRYQETQYF. DNA for the CDR3: TGTGCCATCAGTGACCCACAGGGGGCGGCTAGCAGATACCAAGAGACCCAGTACTTC.